This T cell receptor (beta chain) comes out of a study of early T cells in non-severe SARS-CoV-2 infection. This clonotype showed up many times. The library protocol tagged individual cDNA molecules with unique molecular identifiers. TCRdb passed the 5' RACE reads through MiXCR, listing each CDR3 protein once. The sample includes some 54,000 distinct CDR3 sequences, 11% of them seen just once. The specimen was whole blood. This TCR was sampled from an adult who was a healthcare worker with PCR-confirmed SARS-CoV-2 infection or an uninfected control (not recorded which).

The DNA for the CDR3 is TGTGCCAGCAGTGAGGAGAGGGGGTCCCCTGAAGCTTTCTTT. Protein product: CASSEERGSPEAFF. The chain couples TRBV2 to TRBJ1-1, with a possible D match to TRBD1 (6 bases). Looked up from germline, CDR1 is SNHLY and CDR2 is FYNNEI. The CDR3 runs 14 residues. V was cut by 3 bases and J by 6 bases, with 14 bases left in between.